The 19 T cell receptor beta chains below come from one sample, sequenced in a study of T-cell memory formation after mild COVID-19. TCRdb redid the calling of the 5' RACE reads with MiXCR, one entry per CDR3 protein. The sample shows about 45,000 distinct CDR3 sequences, 7.3% of them seen only once. Material: PBMCs or a T cell subset sorted from them (not recorded which). These receptors were taken from a man younger than 35 who had mild COVID-19 (a few samples of this study predate the infection). Cell type and time point are not known.

This clonotype has a handful of counts. Here the CDR3 reads CASREGEITEAFF. CDR3 in DNA: TGCGCCAGCAGAGAGGGCGAGATCACTGAAGCTTTCTTT. The chain couples TRBV5-1 to TRBJ1-1; D remains unclear. CDR3 size: 13 residues. The germline V and J ends were trimmed by 5 bases and 4 bases, with 12 bases remaining between them. Germline-derived CDR1 and CDR2 are SGHRS and YFSETQ.

V and J are TRBV2 and TRBJ1-6; weak D call: TRBD1 (5 bases). CDR1 SNHLY and CDR2 FYNNEI come from the germline V gene. V was pared by 1 base and J by 7 bases, with 11 bases between. The CDR3 sequence is 15 residues long. CDR3 nucleotide sequence: TGTGCCAGCAGTGAAGGAACAGGCAAGAATTCACCCCTCCACTTT. Translated, it gives CASSEGTGKNSPLHF. Looking up the rest from reference TRBV2 and TRBJ1-6 gives the full variable domain: EPEVTQTPSHQVTQMGQEVILRCVPISNHLYFYWYRQILGQKVEFLVSFYNNEISEKSEIFDDQFSVERPDGSNFTLKIRSTKLEDSAMYFCASSEGTGKNSPLHFGNGTRLTVT.

The sample holds many counts of this clonotype. V and J are TRBV20-1 and TRBJ2-4, with 7 bases identical to TRBD2. The V and J ends lost 3 bases and 7 bases, in that order; junction bases with no gene match: 0. CDR1 and CDR2 (germline): DFQATT, SNEGSKA (reference sequence). The CDR3 is 11 residues long. The CDR3 protein is CSARGGNIQYF. The CDR3, as DNA: TGCAGTGCTAGGGGGGGGAACATTCAGTACTTC.

J is TRBJ2-7 and V is TRBV6-2 or TRBV6-3; 7 positions agree with TRBD2. The V segment lost 6 bases and the J segment 3 bases; nucleotides outside the gene matches: 5. CDR1 and CDR2 from the germline V gene are MNHEY and SVGEGT. CDR3 size: 13 residues. In DNA, the CDR3 is TGTGCCAGCAGGACGAGCGGGGACTACGAGCAGTACGTC. It codes for CASRTSGDYEQYV.

A word on this clonotype: A much bigger clone sits one base away, suggesting this may be a read error. V usage is TRBV7-2 and J usage is TRBJ2-5, with D possibly TRBD2 on 7 matching bases. Germline values: CDR1 SGHTA, CDR2 FQGNSA. The CDR3 consists of 14 residues. The CDR3 DNA sequence: TGTGCCAGCAGCGCCGCGGGGGCCCAAGAGACCCAGTGCTTC. It encodes CASSAAGAQETQCF.

This clonotype has a handful of counts. This chain connects TRBV4-2 to TRBJ2-3; 12 nucleotides line up with TRBD2. The V gene end was trimmed by 10 bases and the J gene end by 3 bases; junction bases not matched to a gene: 8. CDR3 length: 15 residues. Germline V gene lookup returns CDR1 LGHNA and CDR2 YNFKEQ. The CDR3 DNA is TGTGCCACAGGGTTGGGACTAGCGGGTACAGATACGCAGTATTTT. It codes for CATGLGLAGTDTQYF.

The chain recombines TRBV6-5 with TRBJ1-2; TRBD1 agrees at 8 bases. The CDR3 covers 13 residues. Per germline, CDR1 MNHEY and CDR2 SVGAGI. V was clipped by 6 bases and J by 11 bases; unmatched bases: 11. CDR3 nucleotide sequence: TGTGCCAGCAGCTACGGGGACAGGACGGGATACACCTTC. It codes for CASSYGDRTGYTF.

This rearrangement joins TRBV6-2 or TRBV6-3 to TRBJ2-3; D is perhaps TRBD2 (5 bases). This CDR3 comprises 15 residues. The V end was cut by 2 bases, the J end by 4 bases, with 13 bases between. Germline-derived CDR1 and CDR2 are MNHEY and SVGEGT. This CDR3 is CASSYGSGGADTQYF. The CDR3 nucleotides are TGTGCCAGCAGTTACGGCTCCGGAGGTGCAGATACGCAGTATTTT.

The chain couples TRBV12-3 or TRBV12-4 to TRBJ1-1, with unresolved D. The V gene lost 6 bases and the J gene lost 1 base, with 9 bases spanning the gap. The CDR3 has 13 amino acids. The CDR3 DNA reads as TGTGCCAGCAGCCGGGGATCGAACACTGAAGCTTTCTTT. The encoded protein is CASSRGSNTEAFF.

A few counts support this clonotype. The chain couples TRBV7-9 to TRBJ1-1; D gene unclear. The CDR3 spans 11 residues. Germline V lookup: CDR1 SEHNR, CDR2 FQNEAQ (reference sequence). Between the trimmed V and J ends, which lost 10 bases and 6 bases, there was a span of 12 bases. The CDR3 region is CAIMTRAEAFF. The CDR3 DNA is TGTGCCATCATGACTCGGGCTGAAGCTTTCTTT. Full variable domain (rest looked up from reference TRBV7-9 and TRBJ1-1): DTGVSQNPRHKITKRGQNVTFRCDPISEHNRLYWYRQTLGQGPEFLTYFQNEAQLEKSRLLSDRFSAERPKGSFSTLEIQRTEQGDSAMYLCAIMTRAEAFFGQGTRLTVV.

Sample share makes this clonotype medium-sized. The chain links TRBV7-9 to TRBJ2-3, with D maybe TRBD2 (6 bases). Between the trimmed V and J ends, which lost 5 bases and 0 bases, there was a span of 15 bases. CDR1 and CDR2 (germline): SEHNR, FQNEAQ (reference sequence). There are 16 residues in the CDR3. The CDR3 protein is CASSPRWGLSTDTQYF. In DNA, the CDR3 is TGTGCCAGCAGCCCCAGATGGGGACTGAGCACAGATACGCAGTATTTT.

The table lists this clonotype with many counts. The CDR3 coding sequence is TGCAGTGCCGGACAGGGCCTCGGGCAGTACGTC. This codes for CSAGQGLGQYV. The V call is TRBV20-1, the J call TRBJ2-7; 8 nucleotides match TRBD1. The CDR3 sequence is 11 residues long. The V gene end was trimmed by 6 bases and the J gene end by 9 bases; junction bases not matched to a gene: 7. Germline CDR1 reads DFQATT; CDR2 reads SNEGSKA (reference sequence).

This clonotype was found many times. The gene calls are TRBV6-2 or TRBV6-3 and TRBJ1-1; possible D gene TRBD1, 5 bases. Germline loops: CDR1 MNHEY, CDR2 SVGEGT. Trimming stripped 0 bases from V and 1 base from J, with 15 bases between. The CDR3 has 17 amino acids. The CDR3 region is CASSYSIFGHQNTEAFF. The CDR3 bases are TGTGCCAGCAGTTACTCGATCTTCGGACACCAGAACACTGAAGCTTTCTTT.

There are many counts of this clonotype. The chain combines TRBV24-1 with TRBJ2-1; D uncertain. CDR1 and CDR2 (germline): KGHDR, SFDVKD. The CDR3 is 12 residues long. The V gene lost 6 bases and the J gene lost 11 bases, with 13 bases spanning the gap. As DNA, the CDR3 is TGTGCCACCAGTCCCGCAGGTGGGAAGCAGTTCTTC. As protein: CATSPAGGKQFF.

This clonotype occurred a few times. This chain connects TRBV4-2 to TRBJ2-5; TRBD2 might be the D (6 bases). This CDR3 is 14 amino acids long. Germline V gives CDR1 LGHNA, CDR2 YNFKEQ. Between the trimmed V and J ends, which lost 0 bases and 4 bases, there was a span of 9 bases. CDR3 sequence reads: CASSQEAGRETQYF. The CDR3 DNA reads TGTGCCAGCAGCCAAGAAGCCGGGAGAGAGACCCAGTACTTC.

This clonotype appeared many times. J is TRBJ1-2 and V is TRBV5-6, with unresolved D. Trimming shortened V by 1 base and J by 7 bases, and 8 bases separated the two germline ends. The CDR3 is 12 amino acids. In germline, CDR1 is SGHDT, CDR2 YYEEEE. CDR3 coding DNA: TGTGCCAGCAGCTTGTGGGAAAGTGGCTACACCTTC. It translates to CASSLWESGYTF.

V usage is TRBV29-1 and J usage is TRBJ2-3, with D uncertain. CDR3 length equals 10 residues. V was trimmed by 7 bases and J by 6 bases, leaving 8 bases between them. Germline V gene lookup returns CDR1 SQVTM and CDR2 ANQGSEA. The CDR3 DNA follows: TGCAGCGGAGGATGGGATACGCAGTATTTT. The encoded protein is CSGGWDTQYF.

This clonotype was counted at least ten times. The chain recombines TRBV7-2 with TRBJ2-6; D unclear. The germline gives CDR1 SGHTA, CDR2 FQGNSA. Trimming shortened V by 6 bases and J by 0 bases, and 6 bases separated the two germline ends. This CDR3 has 14 residues. CDR3 nucleotide sequence: TGTGCCAGCAGGCAAAACTCTGGGGCCAACGTCCTGACTTTC. Its translation: CASRQNSGANVLTF.

The chain links TRBV5-6 to TRBJ2-2, with 7 bases matching TRBD1. Germline assignment: CDR1 SGHDT and CDR2 YYEEEE. The CDR3 loop spans 15 amino acids. Unmatched junction bases numbered 8, after V lost 4 bases and J lost 5 bases. For the CDR3, the DNA is TGTGCCAGCAGCCAATGGGACAGACATACCGGGGAGCTGTTTTTT. This codes for CASSQWDRHTGELFF. The full variable domain, completed using reference TRBV5-6 and TRBJ2-2, is DAGVTQSPTHLIKTRGQQVTLRCSPKSGHDTVSWYQQALGQGPQFIFQYYEEEERQRGNFPDRFSGHQFPNYSSELNVNALLLGDSALYLCASSQWDRHTGELFFGEGSRLTVL.